Each of the 7 T cell receptor beta chains below was sequenced from the same sample in a study of blood T cell repertoires in COVID-19. Measured with immunoSEQ multiplex PCR; TCRdb has only the in-frame clones, and not every one. There are fewer than 250,000 clones in the sample; just under 90% occur only once, and under 3.5% lies in the top ten. Sequenced material: peripheral blood. The source is a man under 40 with COVID-19, enrolled during active disease.

V and J are TRBV9 and TRBJ1-6; D call uncertain. V shed 4 bases and J shed 5 bases, with 10 bases lying between them. CDR3 length: 14 residues. Per germline, CDR1 SGDLS and CDR2 YYNGEE. CDR3 region: CASSSGGDNSPLHF. DNA for the CDR3: TGTGCCAGCAGCTCAGGTGGCGATAATTCACCCCTCCACTTT.

The rearrangement uses TRBV19 and TRBJ1-3, with D possibly TRBD1 on 6 matching bases. Germline assignment: CDR1 LNHDA and CDR2 SQIVND (reference sequence). The length of the CDR3 is 16 residues. V shed 7 bases and J shed 0 bases, with 16 bases lying between them. The CDR3, as DNA: TGTGCCAGTACCCCAAGGACAGTGAACTCTGGAAACACCATATATTTT. Its protein product is CASTPRTVNSGNTIYF.

V usage is TRBV2 and J usage is TRBJ1-4, with TRBD1 matching 10 bases. The CDR3 totals 14 residues. The germline V gene has CDR1 SNHLY and CDR2 FYNNEI. The V segment lost 4 bases and the J segment 5 bases; nucleotides outside the gene matches: 1. This CDR3 is CASSGGQGNEKLFF. Here the CDR3 DNA reads TGTGCCAGCAGTGGGGGACAGGGGAATGAAAAACTGTTTTTT.

The genes are TRBV2 and TRBJ2-2, with unresolved D. The V gene's germline CDR1 is SNHLY and CDR2 FYNNEI. CDR3 size: 13 residues. V gave up 7 bases and J gave up 5 bases, with 11 bases separating them. The CDR3 nucleotides are TGTGCCAGCACTTTGGTACTGACCGGGGAGCTGTTTTTT. Amino acid sequence: CASTLVLTGELFF.

The DNA for the CDR3 is TGTGCCATCGACAGGGGGCCGGGGAATGAGCAGTTCTTC. Protein product: CAIDRGPGNEQFF. The chain combines TRBV5-5 with TRBJ2-1, with 10 bases aligning to TRBD1. The CDR3 totals 13 residues. Losses at the gene ends were 9 bases for V and 7 bases for J; bases not matched to a gene: 7. Germline V CDR1 and CDR2: SGHKS, YYEKEE (reference sequence).

The CDR3 spells CASSVNPHQGAEWSINNEQFF. As DNA, the CDR3 is TGTGCCAGCAGCGTAAACCCCCATCAGGGGGCAGAATGGTCCATTAACAATGAGCAGTTCTTC. V gene TRBV9 combines with J gene TRBJ2-1; 8 bases fit TRBD1. V lost 1 base and J lost 5; bases outside the gene matches: 23. Per the germline V gene, CDR1 is SGDLS and CDR2 is YYNGEE. The CDR3 is 21 amino acids.

CDR3 sequence (DNA): TGTGCCAGCAGGAGGGGAGTAGCGGGGAGGACCGGGGAGCTGTTTTTT. Amino acid sequence: CASRRGVAGRTGELFF. V is TRBV2 and J is TRBJ2-2; TRBD2 aligns across 8 bases. The CDR3 length is 16 residues. The V gene end was trimmed by 6 bases and the J gene end by 5 bases; junction bases not matched to a gene: 11. Germline CDR1 SNHLY, CDR2 FYNNEI.